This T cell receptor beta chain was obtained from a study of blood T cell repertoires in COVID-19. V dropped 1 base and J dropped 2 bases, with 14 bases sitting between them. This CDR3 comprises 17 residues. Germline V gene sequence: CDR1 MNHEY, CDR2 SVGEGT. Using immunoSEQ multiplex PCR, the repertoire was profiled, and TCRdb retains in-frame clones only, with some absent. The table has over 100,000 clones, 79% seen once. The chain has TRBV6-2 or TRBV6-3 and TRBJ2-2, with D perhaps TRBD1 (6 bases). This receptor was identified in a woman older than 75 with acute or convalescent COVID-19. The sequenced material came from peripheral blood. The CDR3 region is CASSYLGPGQNTGELFF. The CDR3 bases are TGTGCCAGCAGTTACTTGGGACCGGGACAAAACACCGGGGAGCTGTTTTTT.